The TCR beta chain described here comes from a study of shared clonotypes between healthy human individuals. Notes on the study in general: Of the naive CD4 clonotypes, around 4.8% were shared across a handful of donors.

The CDR3 totals 15 residues. Clones were sequenced by immunoSEQ multiplex PCR, and TCRdb holds only the in-frame ones, with some missing. In the table there are roughly 2,500,000 clones, 80% to 95% of which are singletons. CD4+ cells were split into CD45RA+ naive and CD45RA-negative memory subsets. About this clone: Its antigen is currently unknown.

The specimen sequenced was naive CD4+ T cells from PBMCs. Indicated subset: CD45RA+ positively selected. V gene TRBV21-1 combines with J gene TRBJ2-3; the D call TRBD1 from the table was never checked on the DNA. TRBV21-1 is a known pseudogene. The clonotype comes from a man aged 18 to 30 in good health. Some clones in this sample may be carry-over from other donors' samples. CDR3 in DNA: TGTGCCAGCAGCAAAGTGGGCAACCCCACAGATACGCAGTATTTT. Residues: CASSKVGNPTDTQYF.